Shown below are 6 T cell receptor beta chains from a single sample sequenced in a study of T cell responses to AZD1222 COVID-19 vaccine. Clones were sequenced by immunoSEQ multiplex PCR, and TCRdb holds only the in-frame ones, with some missing. The table lists approximately 88,000 clones, approximately 90% of them singletons. Sequencing was performed on peripheral blood, taken on day 0 of AZD1222 vaccination. These TCRs come from an adult in good health.

The rearrangement uses TRBV18 and TRBJ1-6, with a tentative D call TRBD1 (6 bases). This CDR3 region has 16 residues. The V gene's germline CDR1 is KGHSH and CDR2 LQKENI. V lost 2 bases and J 9 bases, leaving 17 bases between the germline ends. The CDR3 loop reads CASSPNDRRTSSPLHF. The DNA of the CDR3 is TGTGCCAGCTCACCAAATGACAGGCGGACAAGTTCACCCCTCCACTTT.

In the case of this clone: Other DNA sequences within the sample encode an identical CDR3. V gene TRBV28 combines with J gene TRBJ1-1; TRBD1 might be the D (5 bases). The V end was cut by 5 bases, the J end by 1 base, with 11 bases between. There are 14 residues in the CDR3. The germline V gene encodes CDR1 MDHEN and CDR2 SYDVKM. The CDR3 sequence: CASSLGTANTEAFF. In DNA, the CDR3 is TGTGCCAGCAGTCTTGGGACGGCGAACACTGAAGCTTTCTTT.

This clone appeared a single time. The genes are TRBV30 and TRBJ2-2, with no clear D. Between the trimmed V and J ends, which lost 0 bases and 6 bases, there was a span of 11 bases. The length of the CDR3 is 14 residues. Germline lookup yields CDR1 GTSNPN and CDR2 SVGIG (reference sequence). In DNA, the CDR3 is TGTGCCTGGAGTGTAGGAGACTTGGCCGGGGAGCTGTTTTTT. Translating it yields CAWSVGDLAGELFF.

This chain links TRBV4-1 with TRBJ2-7; TRBD2 aligns across 10 bases. V lost 5 bases and J lost 2; bases outside the gene matches: 9. The CDR3 extends over 16 amino acids. The germline V gene encodes CDR1 MGHRA and CDR2 YSYEKL. In nucleotides, the CDR3 is TGCGCCAGCAGCTATCGGACTAGCGGAGATCCCTACGAGCAGTACTTC. It translates to CASSYRTSGDPYEQYF.

CDR3 residues: CASSSTIGGEKLFF. CDR3 nucleotides: TGCGCCAGCAGCTCTACGATCGGTGGCGAAAAACTGTTTTTT. The rearrangement uses TRBV5-1 and TRBJ1-4; D is unresolved. V shed 3 bases and J shed 8 bases, with 14 bases lying between them. Germline V CDR1 and CDR2: SGHRS, YFSETQ. CDR3 length: 14 amino acids.

The J gene is TRBJ2-5, the V gene TRBV5-1; a weak D match, TRBD2 (7 bases). Germline lookup yields CDR1 SGHRS and CDR2 YFSETQ. CDR3 length equals 15 residues. With 1 base removed from V and 1 base from J, the gap between germline ends came to 11 bases. The CDR3 loop is CASSLRGGPQETQYF. In DNA form, the CDR3 reads TGCGCCAGCAGCTTGAGGGGGGGGCCCCAAGAGACCCAGTACTTC.